This TCR beta chain was identified in a study of cytomegalovirus exposure and HLA in healthy donors. Study-wide results and caveats: The study recorded 164 TCR beta chains that were cytomegalovirus-associated. The classifier was said to identify cytomegalovirus status with high specificity and sensitivity. Among TCR sequences, most were rare, though some public TCRs appeared in many donors.

Notes on this clone: Its antigen is undetermined.

The CDR3 totals 14 residues. With V trimmed by 2 bases and J by 4 bases, 4 bases remained unmatched. Per germline, CDR1 SGHVS and CDR2 FNYEAQ. Libraries were prepared by immunoSEQ multiplex PCR; TCRdb keeps only in-frame clonotypes and omits some of them. The sample gives 130,000 to 150,000 clones, roughly 91% of which show up once; more than 2.5% is in the top ten. The sample taken for sequencing was PBMCs. The receptor's source is a woman younger than 30 in good health and CMV-seropositive. The genes are TRBV7-6 and TRBJ2-7; TRBD1 agrees at 8 bases. CDR3 sequence reads: CASSLQGAGYEQYF. CDR3 bases: TGTGCCAGCAGCTTACAGGGGGCTGGGTACGAGCAGTACTTC. Supplemented by reference TRBV7-6 and TRBJ2-7, the full variable domain reads GAGVSQSPRYKVTKRGQDVALRCDPISGHVSLYWYRQALGQGPEFLTYFNYEAQQDKSGLPNDRFSAERPEGSISTLTIQRTEQRDSAMYRCASSLQGAGYEQYFGPGTRLTVT.